Each of the 23 T cell receptor beta chains below was sequenced from the same sample in a study of Ad26.COV2.S vaccination and SARS-CoV-2 variants. The treatment denotes: about 20 received Ad26.COV2.S at low or high dose, single or two shots; about 5 received placebo; per-sample allocation not given. Specimen acquisition occurred on day 63 following the initial vaccine or placebo injection. This table comes from immunoSEQ multiplex PCR, and its TCRdb copy is limited to in-frame clones, with some not included. This table has 250,000 to 300,000 clones, more than 75% appearing once. The sequencing used peripheral blood, collected in a trial of Ad26.COV2.S vaccine versus placebo. The source of these receptors is a person between 18 and 59 years old who received the Ad26.COV2.S COVID-19 vaccine or a placebo.

This clone was found a few times. The chain is built from TRBV7-9 and TRBJ2-7; TRBD2 matches 7 bases. The CDR3 sequence is 15 residues long. Trimming at V came to 3 bases and at J to 0 bases, leaving 5 bases not matched to a gene. Per the germline V gene, CDR1 is SEHNR and CDR2 is FQNEAQ (reference sequence). The CDR3 sequence: CASSLSAGVSYEQYF. CDR3 in DNA: TGTGCCAGCAGCTTGAGCGCGGGGGTCTCCTACGAGCAGTACTTC.

This chain joins TRBV28 and TRBJ2-1; 9 nucleotides line up with TRBD2. Germline CDR1 reads MDHEN; CDR2 reads SYDVKM. This CDR3 has 16 amino acids. V gave up 4 bases and J gave up 0 bases; unmatched junction bases: 4. The CDR3 spells CASSSLAGSSYNEQFF. The CDR3 DNA follows: TGTGCCAGCAGTTCCCTAGCGGGAAGCTCCTACAATGAGCAGTTCTTC.

V usage is TRBV5-1 and J usage is TRBJ2-1, with D perhaps TRBD2 (5 bases). Germline V CDR1 and CDR2: SGHRS, YFSETQ. The length of the CDR3 is 11 residues. Trimming stripped 7 bases from V and 6 bases from J, with 8 bases between. DNA of the CDR3: TGCGCCAGCGCCCGGGGCAATGAGCAGTTCTTC. It codes for CASARGNEQFF.

Of note for this clone: Additional DNA sequences in this sample encode the identical CDR3. The chain employs TRBV4-3 and TRBJ1-3; D gene uncertain. The CDR3 totals 14 residues. V was cut by 0 bases and J by 4 bases, with 7 bases left in between. Germline CDR1 is LGHNA and CDR2 is YSLEER. The CDR3 nucleotides are TGCGCCAGCAGCCAAGAAGGTCGGGGAAACACCATATATTTT. Its protein is CASSQEGRGNTIYF.

This clone has only one observation. The CDR3 region is CASSFRGEGTDTQYF. The CDR3 nucleotides are TGCGCCAGCAGCTTTAGGGGAGAAGGCACAGATACGCAGTATTTT. The V gene is TRBV5-1, the J gene TRBJ2-3; D could derive from TRBD1 or TRBD2 (5 bases each). The V end lost 2 bases, the J end lost 1 base, and 11 bases lay between the germline ends. The CDR3 is 15 amino acids. The V gene's germline CDR1 is SGHRS and CDR2 YFSETQ.

This sequence joins TRBV6-5 and TRBJ1-1, with D perhaps matching TRBD1 (6 bases). Trimming pared 7 bases from V and 3 bases from J, leaving 9 bases between. This CDR3 region has 12 residues. CDR1 MNHEY and CDR2 SVGAGI come from the germline V gene. CDR3 nucleotide sequence: TGTGCCAGCACGTCAGGGGACACTGAAGCTTTCTTT. Translating gives CASTSGDTEAFF.

The gene calls are TRBV27 and TRBJ1-5; no firm D call. V was pared by 5 bases and J by 0 bases, with 14 bases between. The CDR3 length is 16 residues. Germline-derived CDR1 and CDR2 are MNHEY and SMNVEV (reference sequence). In DNA form, the CDR3 reads TGTGCCAGCAGTCCAACGGCAGCTTATAGCAATCAGCCCCAGCATTTT. Its protein product is CASSPTAAYSNQPQHF.

This sequence joins TRBV7-9 and TRBJ1-6, with 10 nucleotides matching TRBD1. The CDR3 is 17 residues long. J was trimmed by 6 bases and V by 5 bases; bases with no gene match: 10. Germline assignment: CDR1 SEHNR and CDR2 FQNEAQ (reference sequence). The CDR3 coding sequence is TGTGCCAGCAGCCCAGACAGGGGGCGCTTGGGTAATTCACCCCTCCACTTT. Its translation: CASSPDRGRLGNSPLHF.

The chain links TRBV19 to TRBJ2-2; maybe TRBD2 (6 bases). There are 14 residues in the CDR3. Germline CDR1 is LNHDA and CDR2 is SQIVND (reference sequence). Trimming removed 3 bases at V and 4 bases at J, with 9 bases between. CDR3 bases: TGTGCCAGTAGTATTCGGGAGAGCACCGGGGAGCTGTTTTTT. Amino acid sequence: CASSIRESTGELFF.

The V and J genes are TRBV18 and TRBJ2-7; no definite D call. From germline, CDR1 is KGHSH and CDR2 LQKENI. The CDR3 runs to 14 residues. Trimming cost V 3 bases and J 2 bases, with 11 bases left between them. The CDR3 sequence: CASSPVRTAYEQYF. The CDR3 coding sequence is TGTGCCAGCTCACCTGTTCGCACTGCCTACGAGCAGTACTTC. Looking up the rest from reference TRBV18 and TRBJ2-7 gives the full variable domain: NAGVMQNPRHLVRRRGQEARLRCSPMKGHSHVYWYRQLPEEGLKFMVYLQKENIIDESGMPKERFSAEFPKEGPSILRIQQVVRGDSAAYFCASSPVRTAYEQYFGPGTRLTVT.

This clone was found a few times. The chain is built from TRBV5-1 and TRBJ2-3, with D tentatively TRBD2 (6 bases). Germline values: CDR1 SGHRS, CDR2 YFSETQ. The length of the CDR3 is 15 residues. V was shortened by 3 bases and J by 0 bases, with 11 bases between the two germline ends. The CDR3 region is CASSYGGESTDTQYF. CDR3 sequence (DNA): TGCGCCAGCAGCTACGGAGGGGAGAGCACAGATACGCAGTATTTT.

The rearrangement joins TRBV3-1 (or the pseudogene TRBV3-2) to TRBJ1-6; tentative D call: TRBD1 (5 bases). Germline V gene lookup returns CDR1 LGHDT and CDR2 YNNKEL (reference sequence). The CDR3 loop spans 14 amino acids. V was pared by 1 base and J by 7 bases, with 8 bases between. Written as DNA, the CDR3 is TGTGCCAGCAGCCAAGCGGAGGGGAATTCACCCCTCCACTTT. Translating gives CASSQAEGNSPLHF.

V is TRBV10-1 and J is TRBJ1-1, with D unclear. CDR3 length equals 13 residues. Between the trimmed V and J ends, which lost 6 bases and 1 base, there was a span of 9 bases. CDR1 is WNHNN, CDR2 SYGVQD, per germline (reference sequence). This CDR3 reads CASSLTKNTEAFF. CDR3 in DNA: TGCGCCAGCAGCTTGACAAAGAACACTGAAGCTTTCTTT.

The rearrangement joins TRBV18 to TRBJ2-1, with a weak D call TRBD2 (7 bases). Trimming took off 3 bases at V and 6 bases at J, with 9 bases between the two ends. This CDR3 is 13 amino acids long. Germline lookup yields CDR1 KGHSH and CDR2 LQKENI. CDR3 amino acids: CASSPGGANEQFF. The CDR3 region has the DNA TGTGCCAGCTCACCGGGGGGGGCCAATGAGCAGTTCTTC.

A single count supports this clone. The chain couples TRBV18 to TRBJ1-4, with D unclear. Trimming pared 3 bases from V and 8 bases from J, leaving 10 bases between. There are 13 residues in the CDR3. Germline lookup yields CDR1 KGHSH and CDR2 LQKENI. In nucleotides, the CDR3 is TGTGCCAGCTCACCTGAATTGTTGGAAAAACTGTTTTTT. Protein product: CASSPELLEKLFF. The complete variable domain, with remaining parts taken from reference TRBV18 and TRBJ1-4, reads NAGVMQNPRHLVRRRGQEARLRCSPMKGHSHVYWYRQLPEEGLKFMVYLQKENIIDESGMPKERFSAEFPKEGPSILRIQQVVRGDSAAYFCASSPELLEKLFFGSGTQLSVL.

The V gene is TRBV15, the J gene TRBJ1-5; TRBD1 aligns across 9 bases. Trimming cost V 1 base and J 5 bases; bases outside gene matches: 6. The CDR3 sequence is 16 residues long. Germline CDR1 LNHNV, CDR2 YYDKDF (reference sequence). CDR3 loop: CATSRVDRGKDQPQHF. The CDR3 bases are TGTGCCACCAGCAGAGTGGACAGGGGAAAAGATCAGCCCCAGCATTTT.

V usage is TRBV9 and J usage is TRBJ2-1; possible D gene TRBD1, 6 bases. V was pared by 5 bases and J by 0 bases, with 12 bases between. Germline V gene sequence: CDR1 SGDLS, CDR2 YYNGEE. This CDR3 contains 15 residues. CDR3 DNA: TGTGCCAGCAGGGGGGCGGGTAGCTCCTACAATGAGCAGTTCTTC. Protein sequence: CASRGAGSSYNEQFF.

The chain links TRBV6-1 to TRBJ1-5; 10 bases map to TRBD1. Germline V CDR1 and CDR2: MNHNS, SASEGT. The CDR3 spans 17 residues. The V gene end was trimmed by 1 base and the J gene end by 1 base; junction bases not matched to a gene: 4. DNA of the CDR3: TGTGCCAGCAGTGAAGTATGGACAGGGGGAAGCAATCAGCCCCAGCATTTT. Translated, it gives CASSEVWTGGSNQPQHF.

V and J are TRBV5-1 and TRBJ1-2; the D gene is possibly TRBD1 (5 bases). Trimming stripped 0 bases from V and 4 bases from J, with 19 bases between. Per the germline V gene, CDR1 is SGHRS and CDR2 is YFSETQ. CDR3 length: 17 amino acids. As DNA, the CDR3 is TGCGCCAGCAGCTTGGTCGGGGTGGGACCCCAAGGCTATGGCTACACCTTC. Its translation: CASSLVGVGPQGYGYTF. The whole variable domain, filled in from reference TRBV5-1 and TRBJ1-2, reads KAGVTQTPRYLIKTRGQQVTLSCSPISGHRSVSWYQQTPGQGLQFLFEYFSETQRNKGNFPGRFSGRQFSNSRSEMNVSTLELGDSALYLCASSLVGVGPQGYGYTFGSGTRLTVV.

This chain connects TRBV30 to TRBJ1-2, with TRBD1 matching 7 bases. The trim removed 3 bases at V and 8 bases at J, leaving 12 bases unmatched. The germline gives CDR1 GTSNPN, CDR2 SVGIG (reference sequence). CDR3 length: 14 amino acids. In DNA, the CDR3 is TGTGCCTGGAGCGATCTAATAGGGACAGTCGGCTACACCTTC. It is translated as CAWSDLIGTVGYTF. Based on the CDR3 plus reference TRBV30 and TRBJ1-2, the full variable domain is SQTIHQWPATLVQPVGSPLSLECTVEGTSNPNLYWYRQAAGRGLQLLFYSVGIGQISSEVPQNLSASRPQDRQFILSSKKLLLSDSGFYLCAWSDLIGTVGYTFGSGTRLTVV.

The V and J genes are TRBV13 and TRBJ2-6; TRBD1 agrees at 12 bases. Germline values: CDR1 PRHDT, CDR2 FYEKMQ (reference sequence). Losses at the gene ends were 3 bases for V and 0 bases for J; bases not matched to a gene: 21. The CDR3 sequence is 24 residues long. In nucleotides, the CDR3 is TGTGCCAGCAGCTTCGGGCGATATTTACCGGGACAGGGGGCGAGTGGCTCTGGGGCCAACGTCCTGACTTTC. This codes for CASSFGRYLPGQGASGSGANVLTF.

With respect to this clone: Additional DNA sequences in this sample encode the identical CDR3. The chain recombines TRBV18 with TRBJ2-7; 7 nucleotides line up with TRBD2. Losses at the gene ends were 3 bases for V and 0 bases for J; bases not matched to a gene: 5. This CDR3 is built from 15 residues. Germline CDR1 and CDR2: KGHSH and LQKENI. CDR3 protein: CASSPGGGSSYEQYF. CDR3 bases: TGTGCCAGCTCACCTGGGGGGGGGAGCTCCTACGAGCAGTACTTC.

The chain couples TRBV9 to TRBJ2-3, with TRBD1 identical over 9 bases. Germline trimming cut 3 bases from V and 2 bases from J; bases unmatched to any gene: 7. Germline CDR1 reads SGDLS; CDR2 reads YYNGEE. The CDR3 sequence is 16 residues long. Here the CDR3 reads CASSARTGVPTDTQYF. DNA for the CDR3: TGTGCCAGCAGCGCTAGGACAGGGGTTCCCACAGATACGCAGTATTTT.